The following is a T cell receptor beta chain sequence with its context. This clonotype was picked up a small number of times. It has no known antigen specificity. Base-call qualities are not available, and no considerably larger clone is one nucleotide away. The sample is drawn from a study of T cell repertoires in cytomegalovirus infection (dated by TCRdb to about 2019). Regarding the research as a whole: The HLA type of each donor mattered for the analysis, because public TCR beta signatures pointed to carriage of CMV infection along with the matching HLA type.

What the study reported, not specific to this receptor: The ex vivo response was dominated by HLA-C-restricted CMV-specific TCR beta clonotypes, and the single most frequent clonotype in two of eight donors was supplied by these HLA-C-restricted clonotypes. Carriers of CMV infection plus the relevant HLA type were discriminated by the cumulative frequency of public TCR beta family members in the study cohort and in an independent roughly 350-donor cohort.

Including the terminal cysteine and phenylalanine, the CDR3 comprises 15 residues. The entry retains the CDR3 DNA only, 45 bases that are in frame from base 1. V is cut back by 1 base and J by 9 bases, with 9 bases in the junction unmatched. Sequences SGHTA (CDR1) and FQGNSA (CDR2) are obtained from the germline V gene. TCRdb records Illumina HiSeq 1500 as the sequencer. The public reads were run again by TCRdb, first through fastp at Q25 and then through MiXCR, and only productive beta chains were kept. Each CDR3 protein appears once, grouped with its most common genes and DNA. Present in this sample are more than 150,000 distinct CDR3 sequences, approximately 19% of which were seen just once. The top ten clonotypes cover less than 3% of the sample.

The rearrangement combines TRBV7-2 with TRBJ2-1; TRBD1 fits 7 bases in the junction. The receptor was isolated from a human donor in good health (CMV status not recorded). Some clones in this sample may be carry-over from other donors' samples. Input material: PBMCs. The CDR3 region reads CASSLVVTGTGEQFF. The DNA reads TGTGCCAGCAGCTTAGTGGTGACAGGGACCGGTGAGCAGTTCTTC.